This T cell receptor (beta chain) appears in the sequencing data of a study of blood T cell repertoires in COVID-19. Study-wide background: Acute-phase and convalescent COVID-19 samples originated in the United States, Italy and Spain. The analysed material was cDNA or gDNA that came from T cells, B-cell-depleted T cells, or PBMCs.

Germline values: CDR1 SNHLY, CDR2 FYNNEI. This CDR3 has 16 amino acids. J lost 2 bases, V lost 3 bases, and 5 bases had no gene match. Original data processing: Estimation of nucleated cell counts relied on the amplification of reference gene primers. This table comes from immunoSEQ multiplex PCR, and its TCRdb copy is limited to in-frame clones, with some not included. V and J calls and clone size are as listed in that table; D and trimming were resolved from the DNA. The sample carries tens of thousands of clones, about 88% recorded once. The V call is TRBV2, the J call TRBJ2-5; 11 bases match TRBD2. The sample taken for sequencing was peripheral blood. The sequence came from a human donor in a cohort sampled during active COVID-19. The CDR3 nucleotides are TGTGCCAGCAGTGATCAGACTAGCGGGGTGCAAGAGACCCAGTACTTC. Translating gives CASSDQTSGVQETQYF.